Listed here are 31 T cell receptor beta chains from one sample, sequenced in a study of CD8 T cell repertoires and HIV-1 epitope variants. These receptors are not linked to any known antigen. Some clones are missing from TCRdb's copy, which holds only in-frame ones; the method was immunoSEQ multiplex PCR. The sample shows approximately 5,000 clones, approximately 72% of them seen only once. Sequenced: cultured CD8+ T cells derived from PBMCs. The receptors were gathered from a male donor with HIV.

This clone was seen only once. This sequence joins TRBV28 and TRBJ1-1; possible D gene TRBD1, 5 bases. Per the germline V gene, CDR1 is MDHEN and CDR2 is SYDVKM. Trimming took off 3 bases at V and 8 bases at J, with 10 bases between the two ends. The CDR3 runs 12 residues. The CDR3 nucleotides read TGTGCCAGCAGTTTCCAGGGAACCGAAGCTTTCTTT. Encoded protein: CASSFQGTEAFF.

The chain combines TRBV9 with TRBJ2-5; 9 positions match TRBD2. This CDR3 is 14 amino acids long. CDR1 and CDR2 (germline): SGDLS, YYNGEE. V shed 3 bases and J 0 bases; nucleotides not matched to a gene: 0. As DNA, the CDR3 is TGTGCCAGCAGCGGGACTAGCGACCAAGAGACCCAGTACTTC. Amino acids: CASSGTSDQETQYF. Full variable domain (outside the CDR3, taken from reference TRBV9 and TRBJ2-5): DSGVTQTPKHLITATGQRVTLRCSPRSGDLSVYWYQQSLDQGLQFLIQYYNGEERAKGNILERFSAQQFPDLHSELNLSSLELGDSALYFCASSGTSDQETQYFGPGTRLLVL.

J is TRBJ2-4 and V is TRBV18, with a tentative D call TRBD1 (6 bases). The length of the CDR3 is 16 residues. The germline CDR1 and CDR2 sequences are KGHSH and LQKENI. The V and J ends lost 5 bases and 8 bases respectively, with 22 bases between them. The CDR3 DNA reads TGTGCCAGCTCATCCCAGTCGACAGGCCCTCGAGACATTCAGTACTTC. This sequence encodes CASSSQSTGPRDIQYF.

Remarks on this clone: A far bigger clonotype differs at one base, so this is likely a read error. This chain links TRBV1 with TRBJ1-2. TRBV1 is marked as a pseudogene. The CDR3 length is 16 residues. The CDR3 reads CTSSQDPPDLDYGYTF. DNA for the CDR3: TGCACCAGCAGCCAAGATCCCCCAGACTTGGACTATGGCTACACCTTC.

This clone has just one count. CDR3 bases: TGTGCCTTCGCCAGGCTGACTTATGGAAACACCATATATTTT. Its protein is CAFARLTYGNTIYF. This chain joins TRBV30 and TRBJ1-3; D remains ambiguous. The CDR3 contains 14 residues. CDR1 is GTSNPN, CDR2 SVGIG, per germline (reference sequence). V lost 7 bases and J lost 3, with 16 bases in between.

The V gene is TRBV4-3, the J gene TRBJ1-6; D is possibly TRBD1 (5 bases). This CDR3 has 15 amino acids. V lost 4 bases and J 7 bases, leaving 14 bases between the germline ends. Looked up from germline, CDR1 is LGHNA and CDR2 is YSLEER. CDR3 protein: CASSLSSGANSPLHF. The CDR3 DNA reads TGCGCCAGCAGCCTCAGCTCTGGGGCCAATTCACCCCTCCACTTT.

There are a few counts of this clone. The chain is built from TRBV18 and TRBJ2-1; unclear D gene. The germline V gene has CDR1 KGHSH and CDR2 LQKENI. The CDR3 extends over 15 amino acids. The ends were cut back, 6 bases at V and 2 bases at J, with 14 bases in the middle. This chain's CDR3 is CASSPTSAAYNEQFF. The CDR3 DNA follows: TGTGCCAGCTCCCCTACCTCGGCAGCCTACAATGAGCAGTTCTTC. Based on the CDR3 plus reference TRBV18 and TRBJ2-1, the full variable domain is NAGVMQNPRHLVRRRGQEARLRCSPMKGHSHVYWYRQLPEEGLKFMVYLQKENIIDESGMPKERFSAEFPKEGPSILRIQQVVRGDSAAYFCASSPTSAAYNEQFFGPGTRLTVL.

The chain uses TRBV5-4 and TRBJ1-4; 10 positions match TRBD1. The ends lost 4 bases at V and 10 bases at J; junction bases unmatched: 7. Germline V gene data show CDR1 as SGHNT and CDR2 as YYREEE (reference sequence). This CDR3 region has 14 residues. CDR3 region: CASSTGTGVGKLFF. The DNA of the CDR3 is TGTGCCAGCAGCACCGGGACAGGGGTGGGAAAACTGTTTTTT.

This clone has just a few counts. V and J are TRBV7-9 and TRBJ2-7; 7 bases fit TRBD1. This CDR3 comprises 13 residues. Trimming took 6 bases from V and 0 from J; bases not matched to a gene: 2. Germline V gene data show CDR1 as SEHNR and CDR2 as FQNEAQ (reference sequence). CDR3 region: CASSGTASYEQYF. CDR3 DNA sequence: TGTGCCAGCAGTGGGACAGCCTCCTACGAGCAGTACTTC.

The chain's CDR3 is CASSKAGPELLTYEQYF. The DNA of the CDR3 is TGCGCCAGCAGCAAGGCAGGTCCAGAACTGCTTACTTACGAGCAGTACTTC. V is TRBV5-1 and J is TRBJ2-7; D is unclear. Germline lookup yields CDR1 SGHRS and CDR2 YFSETQ. The length of the CDR3 is 17 residues. The V end lost 4 bases, the J end lost 4 bases, and 24 bases lay between the germline ends.

Here the CDR3 reads CASSFGGSSYNEQFF. As DNA, the CDR3 is TGTGCCAGCAGCTTTGGGGGGAGCTCCTACAATGAGCAGTTCTTC. This chain connects TRBV11-1 to TRBJ2-1; tentatively, D is TRBD2 (6 bases). The ends were cut back, 3 bases at V and 0 bases at J, with 9 bases in the middle. This CDR3 is 15 amino acids long. Germline V gene lookup returns CDR1 SGHAT and CDR2 FQDESV (reference sequence).

The chain recombines TRBV7-1 with TRBJ2-7, with a weak D call TRBD2 (6 bases). TRBV7-1 is filed as an ORF, its function uncertain. This CDR3 contains 12 residues. Trimming cost V 4 bases and J 6 bases, with 10 bases left between them. The CDR3 DNA is TGTGCCAGCAGCTTACGAGCGGGCGAGCAGTACTTC. Its translation is CASSLRAGEQYF.

The CDR3, as DNA: TGTGCCAGCAGTGCCGGGACAGGGGCAGATACGCAGTATTTT. It yields the protein CASSAGTGADTQYF. The V gene is TRBV6-4, the J gene TRBJ2-3; 10 bases are shared with TRBD1. V shed 4 bases, J shed 4 bases, and the junction held 2 bases outside the gene matches. Germline V gene data show CDR1 as MRHNA and CDR2 as SNTAGT. CDR3 length: 14 residues.

This chain links TRBV7-9 with TRBJ1-2, with 10 nucleotides matching TRBD1. The CDR3 has 17 amino acids. The ends lost 6 bases at V and 2 bases at J; junction bases unmatched: 12. Germline V gene lookup returns CDR1 SEHNR and CDR2 FQNEAQ (reference sequence). This CDR3 is CASRSSAPGQGNYGYTF. CDR3 DNA: TGTGCCAGCAGATCCAGTGCGCCGGGACAGGGGAACTATGGCTACACCTTC.

This clone showed up just a few times. The V call is TRBV11-3, the J call TRBJ2-1; D is undetermined. This CDR3 region has 13 residues. V lost 6 bases and J 4 bases, leaving 10 bases between the germline ends. Germline V gene lookup returns CDR1 SGHNT and CDR2 YENEEA. The CDR3 coding sequence is TGTGCCAGCAGTTTCCGGTCGTACAATGAGCAGTTCTTC. Its protein is CASSFRSYNEQFF.

The chain's CDR3 is CASSSSGGRLYNEQFF. The CDR3 nucleotides read TGTGCCAGCAGTTCGAGCGGAGGCAGACTTTACAATGAGCAGTTCTTC. V and J are TRBV27 and TRBJ2-1, with D tentatively TRBD2 (5 bases). With 4 bases removed from V and 4 bases from J, the gap between germline ends came to 17 bases. Germline CDR1 reads MNHEY; CDR2 reads SMNVEV (reference sequence). CDR3 length: 16 residues.

This chain connects TRBV4-1 to TRBJ1-2, with D uncertain. Germline CDR1 and CDR2: MGHRA and YSYEKL. Trimming stripped 2 bases from V and 9 bases from J, with 19 bases between. The CDR3 loop spans 15 amino acids. The CDR3 here is CASSQSDLDSMSYTF. In DNA, the CDR3 is TGCGCCAGCAGCCAAAGTGATCTCGACTCTATGAGCTACACCTTC.

The chain uses TRBV7-8 and TRBJ1-4; the match to TRBD1 covers 9 bases. Germline V lookup: CDR1 SGHVS, CDR2 FQNEAQ. V trimming: 4 bases; J trimming: 4 bases; junction bases outside the gene matches: 1. The CDR3 sequence is 14 residues long. CDR3: CASSSTGGNEKLFF. The CDR3 bases are TGTGCCAGCAGCTCGACAGGGGGTAATGAAAAACTGTTTTTT.

This rearrangement joins TRBV6-5 to TRBJ2-7; D possibly corresponds to TRBD1 (5 bases). The length of the CDR3 is 15 residues. From germline, CDR1 is MNHEY and CDR2 SVGAGI. Between the trimmed V and J ends, which lost 6 bases and 0 bases, there was a span of 15 bases. CDR3 amino acids: CASSRVSVSSYEQYF. The CDR3 DNA reads TGTGCCAGCAGCAGGGTCTCCGTAAGCTCCTACGAGCAGTACTTC.

The chain couples TRBV4-3 to TRBJ1-6, with D unresolved. Germline loops: CDR1 LGHNA, CDR2 YSLEER. Trimming left V 6 bases short and J 0 bases short, with 12 bases between. The CDR3 spans 16 residues. This CDR3 is CASSWTVSSYNSPLHF. CDR3 in DNA: TGCGCCAGCAGTTGGACGGTCAGCTCCTATAATTCACCCCTCCACTTT.

The CDR3 reads CASTQLGTGGGMNEQFF. The DNA for the CDR3 is TGTGCCAGCACCCAATTGGGGACAGGGGGCGGGATGAATGAGCAGTTCTTC. This sequence joins TRBV2 and TRBJ2-1; TRBD1 agrees at 12 bases. The germline gives CDR1 SNHLY, CDR2 FYNNEI. Unmatched junction bases numbered 14, after V lost 7 bases and J lost 7 bases. The CDR3 totals 17 residues.

The chain employs TRBV7-6 and TRBJ1-3; tentative D call: TRBD1 (5 bases). Trimming pared 0 bases from V and 9 bases from J, leaving 12 bases between. The CDR3 runs 14 residues. CDR1 SGHVS and CDR2 FNYEAQ come from the germline V gene. The CDR3 loop reads CASSLAFRVGTIYF. The CDR3 DNA follows: TGTGCCAGCAGCTTAGCGTTCAGGGTGGGCACCATATATTTT.

This chain connects TRBV5-6 to TRBJ1-5, with TRBD1 as a possible D gene (6 bases). This CDR3 has 14 amino acids. Germline CDR1 and CDR2: SGHDT and YYEEEE. Trimming left V 0 bases short and J 6 bases short, with 10 bases between. The CDR3 DNA reads as TGTGCCAGCAGCTTGGCAACAGGGTCTCAGCCCCAGCATTTT. Protein product: CASSLATGSQPQHF.

The chain links TRBV2 to TRBJ2-7; a weak D match, TRBD2 (6 bases). Germline-derived CDR1 and CDR2 are SNHLY and FYNNEI. The CDR3 extends over 15 amino acids. V was clipped by 0 bases and J by 6 bases, with 15 bases between them. CDR3 sequence (DNA): TGTGCCAGCAGTGAAGCGGAGGGTCCCCCAGGCGAGCAGTACTTC. This encodes CASSEAEGPPGEQYF.

Only one count was recorded for this clone. This chain joins TRBV9 and TRBJ2-1, with TRBD1 matching 11 bases. CDR1 SGDLS and CDR2 YYNGEE come from the germline V gene. The CDR3 length is 18 residues. V lost 4 bases and J lost 0; bases outside the gene matches: 9. The CDR3 region is CASSLPTGTGGSYNEQFF. DNA for the CDR3: TGTGCCAGCAGCCTCCCGACCGGGACAGGGGGCTCCTACAATGAGCAGTTCTTC.

V gene TRBV28 combines with J gene TRBJ2-7, with D perhaps TRBD1 (6 bases). Trimming shortened V by 1 base and J by 0 bases, and 13 bases separated the two germline ends. This CDR3 has 16 residues. Germline CDR1 is MDHEN and CDR2 is SYDVKM. DNA for the CDR3: TGTGCCAGCAGTTTATCACAGGGAACCCTCTCCTACGAGCAGTACTTC. It translates to CASSLSQGTLSYEQYF. The full variable domain, completed using reference TRBV28 and TRBJ2-7, is DVKVTQSSRYLVKRTGEKVFLECVQDMDHENMFWYRQDPGLGLRLIYFSYDVKMKEKGDIPEGYSVSREKKERFSLILESASTNQTSMYLCASSLSQGTLSYEQYFGPGTRLTVT.

This clone was recorded a few times. The V and J genes are TRBV5-6 and TRBJ1-6; D call uncertain. V was clipped by 0 bases and J by 9 bases, with 7 bases between them. Germline CDR1 SGHDT, CDR2 YYEEEE. This CDR3 comprises 13 residues. The CDR3: CASSLGAVSPLHF. The DNA of the CDR3 is TGTGCCAGCAGCTTGGGTGCGGTTTCACCCCTCCACTTT.

This chain connects TRBV28 to TRBJ2-1, with D perhaps matching TRBD2 (6 bases). The germline gives CDR1 MDHEN, CDR2 SYDVKM. The CDR3 sequence is 14 residues long. Trimming removed 2 bases at V and 4 bases at J, with 9 bases between. DNA for the CDR3: TGTGCCAGCAGTTTAACTAGCTTGTACAATGAGCAGTTCTTC. Encoded protein: CASSLTSLYNEQFF.

This clone was picked up a small number of times. The rearrangement uses TRBV19 and TRBJ1-2, with D perhaps TRBD1 (5 bases). The germline V gene has CDR1 LNHDA and CDR2 SQIVND (reference sequence). V lost 2 bases and J lost 3, with 19 bases in between. The CDR3 consists of 17 residues. This CDR3 is CASSIMFGAGDHYGYTF. The CDR3 DNA reads as TGTGCCAGTAGTATAATGTTCGGGGCAGGAGACCACTATGGCTACACCTTC. The full variable domain, completed using reference TRBV19 and TRBJ1-2, is DGGITQSPKYLFRKEGQNVTLSCEQNLNHDAMYWYRQDPGQGLRLIYYSQIVNDFQKGDIAEGYSVSREKKESFPLTVTSAQKNPTAFYLCASSIMFGAGDHYGYTFGSGTRLTVV.

The V gene is TRBV7-6, the J gene TRBJ1-2; D is ambiguous. Germline values: CDR1 SGHVS, CDR2 FNYEAQ. The CDR3 has 15 residues. V gave up 5 bases and J gave up 5 bases, with 18 bases separating them. The CDR3 DNA follows: TGTGCCAGCAGCCCCGGGTCGGGCAGGCTGTATGGCTACACCTTC. Translation: CASSPGSGRLYGYTF.

The chain employs TRBV19 and TRBJ2-2; D perhaps matches TRBD2 (5 bases). The CDR3 is 12 residues long. Germline assignment: CDR1 LNHDA and CDR2 SQIVND (reference sequence). V dropped 5 bases and J dropped 7 bases, with 8 bases sitting between them. The CDR3 bases are TGTGCCAGTAGTGGGAGCGACGGGGAGCTGTTTTTT. It specifies CASSGSDGELFF.